This TCR beta chain was captured by sequencing in a study of T cell changes during pregnancy in multiple sclerosis. Deletions cut 6 bases from V and 2 bases from J, with 14 bases between. The CDR3 has 14 amino acids. CDR1 and CDR2 from the germline V gene are SGDLS and YYNGEE. The table came from immunoSEQ multiplex PCR; TCRdb's copy has only in-frame clones and leaves some out. Here the sample spans 55,000 to 70,000 clones, about 90% being singletons. Sequenced here: peripheral blood, sampled in the second trimester of pregnancy. V usage is TRBV9 and J usage is TRBJ1-2; the D gene is possibly TRBD1 (5 bases). The receptor was isolated from a female donor in good health, enrolled as a control in a pregnancy study. In DNA, the CDR3 is TGTGCCAGCACCAGGGACTTCGAGAACTATGGCTACACCTTC. Amino acid sequence: CASTRDFENYGYTF.